The T cell receptor (beta chain) under discussion was sequenced for a study of T cell responses to AZD1222 COVID-19 vaccine. Assay: immunoSEQ multiplex PCR; the TCRdb copy retains only in-frame clones and omits some. The sample holds 180,000 or so clones; approximately 92% are singletons and the top ten take 2.6%. CDR3 length equals 16 residues. CDR1 is LGHDT and CDR2 is YNNKEL in the germline V gene (reference sequence). V gave up 1 base and J gave up 5 bases, with 14 bases separating them. On this clone itself: As yet, its antigen is unknown.

Broader study findings: Samples come after the peak T cell response, not at day 14. Unmutated variant regions are reportedly the target of nearly half of TCRs that are spike-specific. Spike as a whole was targeted by vaccine-associated CD4 TCRs, dominant at 160-218 and 743-854.

The sequence was obtained from an adult in good health. This chain links TRBV3-1 (or the pseudogene TRBV3-2) with TRBJ1-4; D remains ambiguous. The sample in question was peripheral blood, obtained on day 0 of AZD1222 vaccination. The CDR3 region has the DNA TGTGCCAGCAGCCAAGGGCAGGTACTAGGGAATGAAAAACTGTTTTTT. Protein sequence: CASSQGQVLGNEKLFF.